Following are 8 T cell receptor beta chains from one sample sequenced in a study of cytomegalovirus exposure and HLA in healthy donors. It was with 60 Vbeta and 13 Jbeta primers that the PCR ran. Clones were read by immunoSEQ multiplex PCR, and TCRdb kept only the in-frame ones, dropping some. The profile shows over 150,000 clones, 75% of them singletons. Source material: PBMCs. These receptors were collected from a male donor in good health and CMV-seronegative.

CDR3 DNA: TGTGCCATACAACAGGACAACTCCTACGAGCAGTACTTC. This gives the protein CAIQQDNSYEQYF. The V and J genes are TRBV10-3 and TRBJ2-7; a possible D gene is TRBD1 (5 bases). Germline lookup yields CDR1 ENHRY and CDR2 SYGVKD. Trimming left V 9 bases short and J 0 bases short, with 12 bases between. The CDR3 covers 13 residues.

This rearrangement joins TRBV5-6 to TRBJ1-5; the D gene is possibly TRBD1 (5 bases). CDR3 size: 16 residues. The V gene lost 3 bases and the J gene lost 0 bases, with 13 bases spanning the gap. Germline-derived CDR1 and CDR2 are SGHDT and YYEEEE. Here the CDR3 DNA reads TGTGCCAGCAGCTCCGAGGGACTACATAGCAATCAGCCCCAGCATTTT. It translates to CASSSEGLHSNQPQHF.

The chain links TRBV28 to TRBJ2-7; D not certain. The CDR3 has 12 residues. V was clipped by 10 bases and J by 1 base, with 11 bases between them. Germline V gene lookup returns CDR1 MDHEN and CDR2 SYDVKM. CDR3: CATWAASYEQYF. Written as DNA, the CDR3 is TGTGCCACATGGGCAGCTTCCTACGAGCAGTACTTC. Supplemented by reference TRBV28 and TRBJ2-7, the full variable domain reads DVKVTQSSRYLVKRTGEKVFLECVQDMDHENMFWYRQDPGLGLRLIYFSYDVKMKEKGDIPEGYSVSREKKERFSLILESASTNQTSMYLCATWAASYEQYFGPGTRLTVT.

This sequence joins TRBV7-9 and TRBJ2-6; possible D gene TRBD1, 6 bases. The CDR3 sequence is 15 residues long. Germline V gene data show CDR1 as SEHNR and CDR2 as FQNEAQ (reference sequence). V lost 5 bases to trimming and J lost 4 bases, with 12 bases between them. Here the CDR3 reads CASSLQGTGANVLTF. CDR3 nucleotide sequence: TGTGCCAGCAGCCTACAGGGTACGGGGGCCAACGTCCTGACTTTC.

The chain has TRBV6-5 and TRBJ2-6, with D perhaps matching TRBD2 (6 bases). The V and J ends lost 2 bases and 4 bases respectively, with 12 bases between them. Germline CDR1 MNHEY, CDR2 SVGAGI. CDR3 length: 16 amino acids. DNA for the CDR3: TGTGCCAGCAGTTACCCGGAGGGATCCGGGGCCAACGTCCTGACTTTC. This encodes CASSYPEGSGANVLTF.

The CDR3 region is CASSRTGLAGGREQYF. The CDR3 DNA reads TGCGCCAGCAGTCGCACGGGACTAGCGGGAGGGCGGGAGCAGTACTTC. The chain has TRBV4-1 and TRBJ2-7; TRBD2 matches 16 bases. This CDR3 spans 16 amino acids. Per germline, CDR1 MGHRA and CDR2 YSYEKL. V trimming: 6 bases; J trimming: 7 bases; junction bases outside the gene matches: 9.

This chain uses TRBV14 with TRBJ1-3; perhaps TRBD1 as D (6 bases). V was trimmed by 1 base and J by 2 bases, leaving 9 bases between them. The CDR3 spans 15 residues. Germline V gives CDR1 SGHDN, CDR2 FVKESK. The CDR3 nucleotides are TGTGCCAGCAGCCAAGGGAAGGGGGCTGGAAACACCATATATTTT. This translates into CASSQGKGAGNTIYF.

This clone turned up a few times. J is TRBJ2-7 and V is TRBV11-2; possible D gene TRBD2, 6 bases. V was trimmed by 7 bases and J by 6 bases, leaving 28 bases between them. Germline CDR1 and CDR2: SGHAT and FQNNGV. The CDR3 is 17 residues long. The CDR3 region is CASKPGPGVPPLGEQYF. Here the CDR3 DNA reads TGTGCCAGCAAACCAGGCCCGGGGGTACCCCCTTTAGGCGAGCAGTACTTC.